This is a list of T cell receptor beta chains from one sample in a study of Ad26.COV2.S vaccination and SARS-CoV-2 variants. Using immunoSEQ multiplex PCR, the repertoire was profiled, and TCRdb retains in-frame clones only, with some absent. The sample lists about 320,000 clones, around 83% occurring once. The sample was peripheral blood, taken in a trial of Ad26.COV2.S vaccine versus placebo. The receptor set was obtained from a person between 18 and 65 years old who received the Ad26.COV2.S COVID-19 vaccine or a placebo. CDR3s include the opening cysteine and the closing phenylalanine or tryptophan. D genes are given only for firm matches. Clone size, where shown, is once, few, many, or a class for clones that have expanded.

TRBV7-2	TRBJ2-7	.	.	CASSFRMREQYF	TGTGCCAGCAGCTTCCGGATGCGGGAGCAGTACTTC
TRBV5-4	TRBJ2-2	.	TRBD2	CASSLMPSGVTGELFF	TGTGCCAGCAGCTTGATGCCTAGCGGGGTCACCGGGGAGCTGTTTTTT
TRBV3-1/TRBV3-2	TRBJ2-3	.	TRBD2	CASSQDYLAGGPSTQYF	TGTGCCAGCAGCCAAGATTATCTAGCGGGGGGGCCAAGTACGCAGTATTTT
TRBV7-8	TRBJ1-1	.	.	CASSLAWGGDGTEAFF	TGTGCCAGCAGCTTAGCCTGGGGGGGGGACGGCACTGAAGCTTTCTTT
TRBV4-1	TRBJ1-1	once	.	CASSPRGLSLQTEAFF	TGCGCCAGCAGCCCGAGGGGCCTTTCTCTGCAAACTGAAGCTTTCTTT
TRBV7-2	TRBJ1-1	.	.	CASSLEWQRNTEAFF	TGTGCCAGCAGCTTAGAATGGCAAAGGAACACTGAAGCTTTCTTT
TRBV7-6	TRBJ2-3	.	TRBD1	CASSQGQGVLDTQYF	TGTGCCAGCAGCCAGGGACAGGGGGTTCTTGATACGCAGTATTTT
TRBV5-1	TRBJ2-3	.	TRBD2	CASSLGGSGGAFGADTQYF	TGCGCCAGCAGCTTGGGTGGTAGCGGGGGGGCATTCGGCGCGGATACGCAGTATTTT
TRBV7-9	TRBJ2-7	few	TRBD2	CASSSIAGRYEQYF	TGTGCCAGCAGCTCAATAGCGGGGCGCTACGAGCAGTACTTC
TRBV7-2	TRBJ1-2	.	TRBD1	CASSPTGGQRGYGYTF	TGTGCCAGCAGCCCTACAGGGGGACAGCGGGGCTATGGCTACACCTTC
TRBV27	TRBJ1-2	.	TRBD1	CASTSLGTGGDGYTF	TGTGCCAGCACTTCCCTCGGGACAGGGGGCGATGGCTACACCTTC
TRBV4-1	TRBJ2-1	.	.	CASSQDSRVPYNEQFF	TGCGCCAGCAGCCAAGATAGCAGGGTACCCTACAATGAGCAGTTCTTC
TRBV2	TRBJ2-1	.	.	CASKGEVIYEQFF	TGTGCCAGCAAGGGGGAGGTAATATATGAGCAGTTCTTC
TRBV5-4	TRBJ1-2	.	.	CASSLETPSLRYTF	TGTGCCAGCAGCTTGGAGACGCCATCCCTTCGCTACACCTTC
TRBV6-5	TRBJ1-2	.	TRBD1	CTSFGTGSRYGYTF	TGTACCTCCTTCGGGACAGGGTCACGGTATGGCTACACCTTC
TRBV9	TRBJ2-3	.	TRBD1	CASSPSPLTGGSDTQYF	TGTGCCAGCAGCCCTAGCCCGCTGACAGGGGGCTCAGATACGCAGTATTTT
TRBV16	TRBJ1-5	once	.	CASSQSQGRDQPQHF	TGTGCCAGCAGCCAAAGCCAGGGACGGGATCAGCCCCAGCATTTT
TRBV5-6	TRBJ1-1	.	TRBD1	CASSLYRGRGDTEAFF	TGTGCCAGCAGCTTGTACAGGGGGCGCGGGGACACTGAAGCTTTCTTT
TRBV18	TRBJ1-5	.	.	CASARDNNQPQHF	TGTGCCAGCGCACGGGACAATAATCAGCCCCAGCATTTT
TRBV2	TRBJ1-1	once	.	CASRGRGAGTEAFF	TGTGCCAGCAGGGGCAGAGGGGCGGGAACTGAAGCTTTCTTT
TRBV2	TRBJ2-5	.	TRBD2	CASRFGGGSLHETQYF	TGTGCCAGCAGGTTCGGCGGGGGGAGCCTCCACGAGACCCAGTACTTC
TRBV7-9	TRBJ2-2	.	TRBD2	CASSLNLGGWTVGGELFF	TGTGCCAGCAGCTTAAATTTGGGAGGGTGGACCGTCGGCGGGGAGCTGTTTTTT
TRBV3-1/TRBV3-2	TRBJ1-2	.	.	CASSQARGYTF	TGTGCCAGCAGCCAAGCTAGGGGCTACACCTTC
TRBV2	TRBJ2-2	.	TRBD1	CASSETGMATGELFF	TGTGCCAGCAGTGAGACAGGGATGGCCACCGGGGAGCTGTTTTTT
TRBV27	TRBJ1-5	.	TRBD1	CASSSEQGGYSNQPQHF	TGTGCCAGCAGTTCCGAACAGGGGGGTTATAGCAATCAGCCCCAGCATTTT
TRBV6-1	TRBJ1-2	.	.	CASNQARSLGTRANYGYTF	TGTGCCAGCAATCAAGCACGTAGTTTAGGGACACGCGCTAACTATGGCTACACCTTC
TRBV7-2	TRBJ1-3	.	.	CASSPQVASYSGNTIYF	TGTGCCAGCAGCCCACAGGTCGCCAGCTACTCTGGAAACACCATATATTTT